What follows describes a single T cell receptor (beta chain). Its antigen is currently not known. Base-call qualities are not available, and no considerably larger clone is one nucleotide away. The data belong to a study of cytomegalovirus exposure and HLA in healthy donors (dated by TCRdb to the late 2010s). At the level of the whole study: According to an earlier analysis of several hundred of the donors, roughly 180 million T cells yielded 117 million unique TCR beta sequences and 276 Gb of sequence data. An early release covering roughly 580 HLA-typed donors comprised about 290 gigabases of sequencing data and 85 million to 100 million unique TCR sequences. The genetic ancestry cluster associated with self-reported Caucasian donors included 70% to 85% of the roughly 400 genotyped donors. The study was designed to test whether signatures of past pathogen exposure could be identified by cataloging public T cell receptors. The T cell repertoires of 666 subjects were profiled by immunosequencing and related to cytomegalovirus serostatus. Along with the roughly 670-subject first cohort, a separate validation cohort of over 90 different subjects was used. High-throughput TCR immunosequencing, statistical association of individual TCRs with disease status, and machine learning were combined to predict cytomegalovirus infection status. To study patterns of TCR occurrence, a later analysis re-analyzed previously published TCR beta repertoires from more than 550 donors and added high-resolution HLA genotyping. Rather than drawing on any new phenotypic data, the later analysis identified candidate immune exposures from TCR beta sequences and the way those sequences occurred across donors. In an earlier analysis of roughly 580 of the donors, high-throughput TCR beta sequencing was used to judge whether each TCR beta V gene segment behaved as functional or pseudogenic. Alongside the repertoire data, information on donor age, sex, ethnicity and CMV serostatus was compiled. A later genetic analysis used genome-wide SNP genotypes for about 55% of the 666 donors, treating that subset as a discovery cohort. All discovery cohort repertoires had been generated on a single sequencing platform. HLA typing covered class I and class II loci at four-digit resolution. The number of typed donors differed by locus: about 620-630 for A, B, C, DRB1 and DQB1; 500 to 550 for DQA1; 600 to 610 for DPA1; and 400 to 480 for DPB1. Four or five DR-DQ haplotypes were treated as single units for association and clustering because of strong linkage in the cohort. Among 300 to 450 genotyped donors of the cohort, an average of about 240,000 unique TCR beta nucleotide sequences were sequenced per donor, 15% to 20% of them non-productive. Results the study describes overall, beyond this receptor: In a later analysis, several top co-occurrence clusters were reported to appear linked to parvovirus B19, influenza, CMV and Epstein-Barr virus. Because HLA typing was missing for some donors at each locus, association tests included only the typed subset. This cohort had only TCR beta chains sequenced, and the lack of alpha or paired-chain data limited which features could be detected. In a later genetic analysis, fewer N-insertions in productive TCRs were reported among donors in an Asian-associated ancestry cluster than the roughly 700-donor mean. In both the original and validation cohorts, the classifier was reported to diagnose cytomegalovirus status with high specificity and sensitivity. An association between a missense DCLRE1C variant and V-gene and J-gene trimming of TCR beta chains was found in a later genetic analysis and replicated in an independent cohort. A further reported finding was that TCR beta sequences accurately predicted the HLA-A and HLA-B alleles for most subjects in the first cohort. Strong co-occurrence of HLA alleles, especially DR and DQ, made assigning TCR associations to individual alleles difficult. In vitro tests confirmed that a few of the cytomegalovirus-associated TCR beta chains recognize cytomegalovirus antigens. It was suggested by the authors that the approach could potentially be generalized to other disease states and immunological phenotypes. The study listed approximately 160 TCR beta chains as associated with cytomegalovirus. Because counts were too low, roughly 16 rarely observed V segments, including chromosome 9 orphons, were excluded from the earlier analysis of around 590 of the donors. Across donors, most TCR sequences were observed very rarely, whereas some public TCRs were present in many individuals. The presence/absence analyses assumed that sequencing depth was roughly uniform across donors, and that assumption may not be true. According to a later analysis, TCR association rates differed among HLA loci, with DRB1 alleles showing the most associated TCRs and HLA-C alleles showing the fewest. In an earlier analysis of approximately 590 of the donors, most TCR beta V segments appeared in productive rearrangements about 87% or about 30% of the time, broadly matching IMGT annotations. In a later analysis, HLA-associated TCR beta chains showed more clonal expansion and lower generation probabilities than non-associated chains that were equally common. Linkage disequilibrium might explain the correlated functional status among segregating V segments, but an unknown experimental factor could not be ruled out. A group of highly shared sequence variants was considered likely to be a technical artifact of the sequencing pipeline. A later analysis associated 17,000 or so TCR beta sequences with specific HLA alleles at a false discovery rate of 0.05. Most CMV-associated TCR beta chains appeared to be HLA-restricted in a later analysis, and the HLA associations seemed to be driven largely by CMV exposure. The only immune exposure information available for the cohort was CMV serostatus.

The method was the immunoSEQ multiplex PCR assay. For the multiplex PCR, a mixture combining 60 forward primers for TCR Vbeta segments and 13 reverse primers for TCR Jbeta segments was used. A multiplex PCR assay on genomic DNA amplified the CDR3 region of rearranged TCR beta genes. On the Illumina HiSeq System, the amplified TCR beta libraries were sequenced as 87-base-pair reads. The source study handled its data this way. A later analysis counted some 80 million unique TCR beta chains across the 650 to 800 repertoires, and around 9.9 million of these chains were shared by at least two donors. To remove PCR and sequencing errors, raw reads were error-corrected and collapsed into unique sequences using a nearest-neighbor algorithm that merged closely related sequences. Alignment of CDR3 sequences to IMGT reference sequences was used to assign V, D and J gene segments. For a sequence to be retained, a match of at least six nucleotides to both a V gene segment and a J gene segment was required. Rearrangements were classified as productive when the CDR3 lacked stop codons and remained in frame with V and J, and all other rearrangements were classified as non-productive. Following IMGT convention, CDR3 was defined as the stretch from the second conserved V-encoded cysteine to the conserved J-encoded phenylalanine. The earlier analysis of 587 of the donors excluded any sequence lacking an unambiguous match to a single V gene segment. An earlier analysis of approximately 590 of the donors classified V segments as functional when productive rearrangements were above 56.7% and as segregating when the standard deviation between donors was above 5%. A statistical classification framework was built to diagnose cytomegalovirus status from the catalog of TCR beta chain sequences. V and J gene assignment, in a later analysis, came from comparing TCR nucleotide sequences with IMGT/GENE-DB human TR gene sequences. A later analysis assigned CDR3 sequences and most-parsimonious VDJ recombination scenarios with the TCRdist pipeline. In a later analysis, each TCR beta chain was defined by its CDR3 amino acid sequence together with its V-gene family, and reads without a unique V-gene family were excluded. To address suspected cross-contamination and a sequencing artifact, a later analysis removed a few hundred highly shared, low-generation-probability nucleotide sequences. In a later analysis, a clonal expansion index for each public chain was calculated from normalized within-repertoire ranks of inferred template counts. Generation probabilities in a later analysis came from a VDJ recombination model fitted to out-of-frame rearrangements, and those results were checked against IGoR. In a later analysis, hypergeometric tests were used to score TCR-TCR, TCR-HLA and TCR-CMV co-occurrence, with a repertoire-size bias correction applied to TCR pairs. False discovery rates were estimated in a later analysis by permuting HLA or CMV assignments 20 times. In a later analysis, co-occurring TCRs were grouped with DBSCAN, and TCRdist sequence similarity was added when clustering was performed within HLA-allele-positive subsets. For co-occurrence clustering, repertoires with fewer than 30,000 or more than 120,000 public chains were excluded, along with 4 to 6 repertoires with anomalous nucleotide sharing. The immuneACCESS repertoire file appears here via TCRdb, limited to in-frame rearrangements. These files lack a portion of the clones; in checked studies, under half of the deficit traces to unresolved V genes, and the cause of the others is not known. Clone size and the V and J calls come from that table; the DNA yielded D and trimming. The sample table records some 130,000 clones; 85% to 90% of these occur just once. The ten largest clones add up to over 6.5% of the sample.

In total, roughly 670 healthy bone marrow donors made up the cohort. All cohort members were sampled while nominally healthy, although unrecorded immune exposures were likely present. The donor tested CMV seropositive and was one of the 289 seropositive cohort members. Every donor gave a peripheral blood sample, and the peripheral blood mononuclear cells from that sample were used for TCR beta sequencing. The Qiagen DNeasy Blood Extraction Kit was used to extract genomic DNA from the blood cell samples. The receptor comes from a woman aged 30 to 39 in good health and CMV-seropositive. Input material: PBMCs.

The nucleotide sequence is given as TGTGCCAGCTCTCCAGGACAGGCAGAAGAGACCCAGTACTTC. The translation is CASSPGQAEETQYF. This chain joins TRBV18 to TRBJ2-5, and TRBD1 aligns with 7 junction nucleotides. From a lookup of the germline V gene, CDR1 and CDR2 are KGHSH and LQKENI. The germline V end is reduced by 6 bases and the J end by 3 bases; junction bases left unmatched: 7. The CDR3 holds 14 amino acids from the cysteine to the phenylalanine. The DNA shown is the 42-base CDR3, in frame from base 1.